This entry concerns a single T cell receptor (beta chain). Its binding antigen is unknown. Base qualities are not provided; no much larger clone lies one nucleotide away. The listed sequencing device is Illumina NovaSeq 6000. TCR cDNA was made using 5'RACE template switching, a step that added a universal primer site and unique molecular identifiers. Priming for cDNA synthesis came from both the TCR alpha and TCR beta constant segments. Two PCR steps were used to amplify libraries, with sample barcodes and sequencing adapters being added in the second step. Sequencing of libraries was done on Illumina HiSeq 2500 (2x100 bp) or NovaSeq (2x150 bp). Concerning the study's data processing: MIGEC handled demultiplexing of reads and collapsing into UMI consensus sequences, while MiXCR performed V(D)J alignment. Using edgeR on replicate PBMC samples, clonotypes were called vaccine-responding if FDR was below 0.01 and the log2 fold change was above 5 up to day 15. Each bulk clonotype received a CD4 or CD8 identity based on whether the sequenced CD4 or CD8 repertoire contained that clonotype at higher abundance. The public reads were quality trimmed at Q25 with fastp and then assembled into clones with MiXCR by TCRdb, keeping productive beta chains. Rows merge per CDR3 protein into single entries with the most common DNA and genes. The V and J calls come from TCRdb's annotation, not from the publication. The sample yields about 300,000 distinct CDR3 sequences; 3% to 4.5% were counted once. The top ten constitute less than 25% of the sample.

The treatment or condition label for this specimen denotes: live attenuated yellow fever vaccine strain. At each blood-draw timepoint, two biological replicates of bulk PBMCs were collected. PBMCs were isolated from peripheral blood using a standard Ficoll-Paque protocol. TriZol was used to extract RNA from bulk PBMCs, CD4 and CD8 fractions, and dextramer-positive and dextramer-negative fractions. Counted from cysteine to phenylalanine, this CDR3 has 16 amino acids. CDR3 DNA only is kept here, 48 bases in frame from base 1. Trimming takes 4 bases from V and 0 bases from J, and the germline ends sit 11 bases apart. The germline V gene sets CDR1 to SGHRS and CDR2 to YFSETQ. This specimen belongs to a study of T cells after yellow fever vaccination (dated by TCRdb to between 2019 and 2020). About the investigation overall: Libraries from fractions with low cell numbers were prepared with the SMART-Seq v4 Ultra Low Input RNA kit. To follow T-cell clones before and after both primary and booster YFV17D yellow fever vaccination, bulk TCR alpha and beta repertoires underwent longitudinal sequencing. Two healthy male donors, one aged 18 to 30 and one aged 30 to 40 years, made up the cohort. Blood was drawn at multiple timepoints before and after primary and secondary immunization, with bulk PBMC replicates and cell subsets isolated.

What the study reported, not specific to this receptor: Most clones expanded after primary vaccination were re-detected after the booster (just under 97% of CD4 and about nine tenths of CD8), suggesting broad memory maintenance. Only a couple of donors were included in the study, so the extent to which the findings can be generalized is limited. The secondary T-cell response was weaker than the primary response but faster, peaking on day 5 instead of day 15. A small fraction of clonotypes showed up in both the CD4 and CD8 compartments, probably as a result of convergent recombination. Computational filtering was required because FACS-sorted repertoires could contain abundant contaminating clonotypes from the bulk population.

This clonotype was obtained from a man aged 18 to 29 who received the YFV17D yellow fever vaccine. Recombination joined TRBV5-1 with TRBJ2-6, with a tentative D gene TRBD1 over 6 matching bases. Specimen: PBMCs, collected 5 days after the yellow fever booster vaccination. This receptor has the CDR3 CASSQRTASGANVLTF. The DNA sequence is TGCGCCAGCAGCCAAAGGACAGCCTCTGGGGCCAACGTCCTGACTTTC.